A selection of T cell receptor beta chains follows, all from one sample in a study of regulatory T cells in long-lasting Graves disease. TCRdb reprocessed the multiplex PCR reads via MiXCR and lists one record per CDR3 protein. The data show a few hundred thousand distinct CDR3 sequences, with roughly a fifth seen just once and approximately 12% held by the top ten. The same sample was also used in a study of T cells in Graves' hyperthyroidism and ophthalmopathy.

Specimen: peripheral blood mononuclear cells (PBMCs), collected at new diagnosis, from a patient treated with antithyroid drugs. All receptors come from a woman younger than 45 with Graves disease. Each CDR3 is given with its conserved first and last residue. A D gene is named only where the DNA matches it firmly. A row's size may be missing; if present it is once, few, many or a size class.

v_gene: TRBV27; abundance: many; d_gene: TRBD2; j_gene: TRBJ2-1; CDR3aa: CASTYGTSGLNEQFF; CDR3nt: TGTGCCAGCACCTACGGGACTAGCGGGCTAAATGAGCAGTTCTTC
v_gene: TRBV12-3/TRBV12-4; abundance: many; d_gene: NA; j_gene: TRBJ2-7; CDR3aa: CASSLVDIRDAKYF; CDR3nt: TGTGCCAGCAGTTTAGTAGACATCCGAGACGCGAAGTACTTC
v_gene: TRBV6-1; abundance: many; d_gene: NA; j_gene: TRBJ1-1; CDR3aa: CASTALDTEAFF; CDR3nt: TGTGCCAGCACAGCTTTGGACACTGAAGCTTTCTTT
v_gene: TRBV28; abundance: once; d_gene: NA; j_gene: TRBJ1-1; CDR3aa: CASSPAVREAFF; CDR3nt: TGTGCCAGCAGTCCCGCCGTTCGGGAAGCTTTCTTT
v_gene: TRBV7-9; abundance: many; d_gene: TRBD1; j_gene: TRBJ2-5; CDR3aa: CASSPIQGGRQETQYF; CDR3nt: TGTGCCAGCAGCCCCATACAGGGGGGTCGGCAAGAGACCCAGTACTTC
v_gene: TRBV20-1; abundance: many; d_gene: TRBD1; j_gene: TRBJ2-7; CDR3aa: CSAGDRVIYEQYF; CDR3nt: TGCAGTGCGGGGGACAGGGTAATCTACGAGCAGTACTTC
v_gene: TRBV20-1; abundance: many; d_gene: NA; j_gene: TRBJ2-3; CDR3aa: CSARPGGSTDTQYF; CDR3nt: TGCAGTGCGCGCCCTGGGGGATCCACAGATACGCAGTATTTT
v_gene: TRBV20-1; abundance: few; d_gene: TRBD2; j_gene: TRBJ2-1; CDR3aa: CSARGLAGELNEQFF; CDR3nt: TGCAGTGCTAGAGGACTAGCGGGAGAACTGAATGAGCAGTTCTTC
v_gene: TRBV19; abundance: many; d_gene: NA; j_gene: TRBJ1-1; CDR3aa: CASSIRGDTEAFF; CDR3nt: TGTGCCAGTAGTATACGGGGGGACACTGAAGCTTTCTTT
v_gene: TRBV5-1; abundance: once; d_gene: TRBD2; j_gene: TRBJ2-2; CDR3aa: CASSLGTSPTGELFF; CDR3nt: TGCGCCAGCAGCTTGGGGACTAGTCCCACCGGGGAGCTGTTTTTT
v_gene: TRBV20-1; abundance: NA; d_gene: NA; j_gene: TRBJ2-7; CDR3aa: CSARERGGVWRGYEQYF; CDR3nt: TGCAGTGCTAGAGAACGAGGGGGTGTGTGGAGGGGGTACGAGCAGTACTTC
v_gene: TRBV24-1; abundance: NA; d_gene: TRBD1; j_gene: TRBJ2-7; CDR3aa: CATSESGQGYEQYF; CDR3nt: TGTGCCACCAGTGAATCGGGACAGGGTTACGAGCAGTACTTC
v_gene: TRBV18; abundance: many; d_gene: TRBD1; j_gene: TRBJ2-7; CDR3aa: CASSPLGQEAYEQYF; CDR3nt: TGTGCCAGCTCACCTCTCGGACAGGAGGCCTACGAGCAGTACTTC
v_gene: TRBV10-3; abundance: many; d_gene: NA; j_gene: TRBJ2-3; CDR3aa: CAISDTDTQYF; CDR3nt: TGTGCCATCAGTGATACAGATACGCAGTATTTT
v_gene: TRBV28; abundance: many; d_gene: NA; j_gene: TRBJ1-1; CDR3aa: CASSPTSGDTEAFF; CDR3nt: TGTGCCAGCAGCCCGACCAGTGGGGACACTGAAGCTTTCTTT
v_gene: TRBV12-3/TRBV12-4; abundance: many; d_gene: NA; j_gene: TRBJ2-2; CDR3aa: CASSSGAPLTGELFF; CDR3nt: TGTGCCAGCAGTTCCGGGGCTCCGCTCACCGGGGAGCTGTTTTTT
v_gene: TRBV20-1; abundance: NA; d_gene: NA; j_gene: TRBJ1-4; CDR3aa: CSAPATNEKLFF; CDR3nt: TGCAGTGCTCCCGCAACTAATGAAAAACTGTTTTTT
v_gene: TRBV6-4; abundance: many; d_gene: TRBD1; j_gene: TRBJ2-6; CDR3aa: CASSQGVSSGANVLTF; CDR3nt: TGTGCCAGCAGCCAGGGGGTGAGCTCTGGGGCCAACGTCCTGACTTTC
v_gene: TRBV2; abundance: many; d_gene: NA; j_gene: TRBJ1-6; CDR3aa: CASRSTAYNSPLHF; CDR3nt: TGTGCCAGCAGATCAACAGCCTATAATTCACCCCTCCACTTT
v_gene: TRBV11-3; abundance: NA; d_gene: NA; j_gene: TRBJ2-5; CDR3aa: CASSLSGYQETQYF; CDR3nt: TGTGCCAGCAGCTTAAGCGGCTACCAAGAGACCCAGTACTTC
v_gene: TRBV20-1; abundance: many; d_gene: NA; j_gene: TRBJ2-7; CDR3aa: CSARKSDGSVEQYF; CDR3nt: TGCAGTGCTAGAAAATCCGACGGATCAGTGGAGCAGTACTTC
v_gene: TRBV11-2; abundance: many; d_gene: NA; j_gene: TRBJ1-6; CDR3aa: CASSLGGRNSPLHF; CDR3nt: TGTGCCAGCAGCTTAGGGGGGAGGAATTCACCCCTCCACTTT
v_gene: TRBV5-1; abundance: NA; d_gene: NA; j_gene: TRBJ2-4; CDR3aa: CASSLGGGNENIQYF; CDR3nt: TGCGCCAGCAGCTTGGGAGGGGGGAACGAAAACATTCAGTACTTC
v_gene: TRBV20-1; abundance: many; d_gene: NA; j_gene: TRBJ2-3; CDR3aa: CSADAPRTDDTQYF; CDR3nt: TGCAGTGCCGACGCCCCGCGTACCGATGATACGCAGTATTTT
v_gene: TRBV28; abundance: many; d_gene: TRBD2; j_gene: TRBJ2-3; CDR3aa: CASSRGKGGLRDTQYF; CDR3nt: TGTGCCAGCAGTCGGGGAAAGGGAGGGTTGAGAGATACGCAGTATTTT
v_gene: TRBV7-9; abundance: many; d_gene: NA; j_gene: TRBJ2-7; CDR3aa: CASSSFGQTTYEQYF; CDR3nt: TGTGCCAGCAGCTCCTTCGGACAGACCACCTACGAGCAGTACTTC
v_gene: TRBV27; abundance: many; d_gene: NA; j_gene: TRBJ1-6; CDR3aa: CASSTWGNNSPLHF; CDR3nt: TGTGCCAGCAGTACCTGGGGGAATAATTCACCCCTCCACTTT
v_gene: TRBV2; abundance: many; d_gene: NA; j_gene: TRBJ2-7; CDR3aa: CASRGDYEQYF; CDR3nt: TGTGCCAGCAGGGGGGACTACGAGCAGTACTTC
v_gene: TRBV30; abundance: many; d_gene: TRBD1; j_gene: TRBJ2-1; CDR3aa: CAWSGDQGVNEQFF; CDR3nt: TGTGCCTGGAGTGGGGATCAGGGGGTCAATGAGCAGTTCTTC
v_gene: TRBV19; abundance: NA; d_gene: TRBD2; j_gene: TRBJ2-1; CDR3aa: CASKLAGAHNEQFF; CDR3nt: TGTGCCAGTAAACTAGCGGGAGCCCACAATGAGCAGTTCTTC
v_gene: TRBV27; abundance: many; d_gene: NA; j_gene: TRBJ1-5; CDR3aa: CASLSSFGNQPQHF; CDR3nt: TGTGCCAGCCTGTCATCCTTCGGCAATCAGCCCCAGCATTTT
v_gene: TRBV27; abundance: NA; d_gene: TRBD2; j_gene: TRBJ2-5; CDR3aa: CASTVRPSLSGRTQETQYF; CDR3nt: TGTGCCAGCACGGTCAGGCCTTCGCTTAGCGGGAGGACCCAAGAGACCCAGTACTTC
v_gene: TRBV28; abundance: many; d_gene: NA; j_gene: TRBJ1-5; CDR3aa: CASSLVSNQPQHF; CDR3nt: TGTGCCAGCAGTCTAGTTAGCAATCAGCCCCAGCATTTT
v_gene: TRBV7-2; abundance: many; d_gene: NA; j_gene: TRBJ2-3; CDR3aa: CASSSGTYKRDTQYF; CDR3nt: TGTGCCAGCAGCTCCGGGACCTATAAGCGGGATACGCAGTATTTT
v_gene: TRBV28; abundance: NA; d_gene: NA; j_gene: TRBJ2-1; CDR3aa: CASSLWRAGSYNEQFF; CDR3nt: TGTGCCAGCAGTTTATGGCGGGCGGGCTCCTACAATGAGCAGTTCTTC
v_gene: TRBV11-2; abundance: many; d_gene: NA; j_gene: TRBJ1-4; CDR3aa: CASSPGGFINEKLFF; CDR3nt: TGTGCCAGCAGCCCCGGGGGGTTCATTAATGAAAAACTGTTTTTT
v_gene: TRBV28; abundance: NA; d_gene: NA; j_gene: TRBJ1-5; CDR3aa: CASSPTDGASQPQHF; CDR3nt: TGTGCCAGCAGTCCTACGGACGGTGCCAGTCAGCCCCAGCATTTT
v_gene: TRBV25-1; abundance: many; d_gene: NA; j_gene: TRBJ1-2; CDR3aa: CASSDPLREEGYGYTF; CDR3nt: TGTGCCAGCAGTGACCCCCTCCGTGAAGAAGGCTATGGCTACACCTTC
v_gene: TRBV7-2; abundance: many; d_gene: TRBD2; j_gene: TRBJ2-7; CDR3aa: CASRLAGGPGYEQYF; CDR3nt: TGTGCCAGCAGGCTAGCGGGAGGGCCTGGATACGAGCAGTACTTC
v_gene: TRBV12-3/TRBV12-4; abundance: many; d_gene: TRBD2; j_gene: TRBJ2-2; CDR3aa: CASRTSGGQGTGELFF; CDR3nt: TGTGCCAGCAGGACTAGCGGGGGGCAAGGCACCGGGGAGCTGTTTTTT
v_gene: TRBV11-3; abundance: many; d_gene: NA; j_gene: TRBJ2-1; CDR3aa: CASSLALNNEQFF; CDR3nt: TGTGCCAGCAGCCTCGCCCTCAATAATGAGCAGTTCTTC
v_gene: TRBV15; abundance: many; d_gene: TRBD2; j_gene: TRBJ2-3; CDR3aa: CATSRELAGGPSTDTQYF; CDR3nt: TGTGCCACCAGCAGAGAGTTAGCGGGGGGTCCTAGCACAGATACGCAGTATTTT
v_gene: TRBV12-3/TRBV12-4; abundance: NA; d_gene: NA; j_gene: TRBJ1-1; CDR3aa: CASSPGETGESEAFF; CDR3nt: TGTGCCAGCAGCCCAGGGGAGACGGGGGAGTCTGAAGCTTTCTTT
v_gene: TRBV19; abundance: NA; d_gene: TRBD2; j_gene: TRBJ2-2; CDR3aa: CASGLAGGANTGELFF; CDR3nt: TGTGCCAGTGGACTAGCGGGAGGCGCGAACACCGGGGAGCTGTTTTTT
v_gene: TRBV11-1; abundance: many; d_gene: TRBD1; j_gene: TRBJ2-7; CDR3aa: CASSSDRVSYEQYF; CDR3nt: TGTGCCAGCAGCTCGGACAGGGTAAGCTACGAGCAGTACTTC
v_gene: TRBV7-8; abundance: many; d_gene: NA; j_gene: TRBJ1-5; CDR3aa: CASSSSGGVNQPQHF; CDR3nt: TGTGCCAGCAGCTCGTCGGGGGGCGTCAATCAGCCCCAGCATTTT
v_gene: TRBV11-1; abundance: many; d_gene: TRBD1; j_gene: TRBJ2-6; CDR3aa: CASSSGTVSSGANVLTF; CDR3nt: TGTGCCAGCAGCTCCGGGACAGTATCCTCTGGGGCCAACGTCCTGACTTTC